This T cell receptor (beta chain) stems from a study of blood T cell repertoires in COVID-19. Study-wide context: Spain, Italy and the United States supplied samples that represented acute and convalescent COVID-19. In each case, the material was cDNA or gDNA derived from T cells, B-cell-depleted T cells, or PBMCs.

Germline V CDR1 and CDR2: MNHEY, SMNVEV (reference sequence). J was trimmed by 1 base and V by 2 bases; bases with no gene match: 1. The CDR3 is 16 residues long. Original data processing: Nucleated cell counts were estimated from reference gene primer amplification. The assay was immunoSEQ multiplex PCR, and TCRdb's table has in-frame clones only and misses some. V, J and clone size derive from that table, while D and trimming were established from the DNA sequence. Of roughly 69,000 clones listed, around 85% are singletons. The chain couples TRBV27 to TRBJ2-2; 10 positions match TRBD2. Sequencing was done on a sample of peripheral blood. This TCR derives from a woman aged 45-65 years with acute or convalescent COVID-19. DNA of the CDR3: TGTGCCAGCAGTTTACGGACTAGCGGGAACACCGGGGAGCTGTTTTTT. The encoded protein is CASSLRTSGNTGELFF.